Presented here are 8 T cell receptor beta chains from one specimen sequenced in a study of early T cells in non-severe SARS-CoV-2 infection. Each CDR3 protein gets one entry after TCRdb re-called the 5' RACE reads with MiXCR. The data hold tens of thousands of distinct CDR3 sequences, with over 12% observed a single time. The sequenced sample consisted of whole blood. The origin of the receptors is an adult who was a healthcare worker with PCR-confirmed SARS-CoV-2 infection or an uninfected control (not recorded which).

The table lists this clonotype with many counts. V usage is TRBV2 and J usage is TRBJ1-2; 10 bases fit TRBD1. The V and J ends lost 5 bases and 3 bases, in that order; junction bases with no gene match: 6. This CDR3 contains 15 residues. Looked up from germline, CDR1 is SNHLY and CDR2 is FYNNEI. Here the CDR3 DNA reads TGTGCCAGCAGTCTAACCGGGACAGGGGACTATGGCTACACCTTC. Translation: CASSLTGTGDYGYTF.

Within the sample, this clonotype is medium-sized. The rearrangement joins TRBV30 to TRBJ2-6; 9 bases are a match to TRBD1. Losses at the gene ends were 8 bases for V and 1 base for J; bases not matched to a gene: 12. This CDR3 region has 17 residues. Germline V CDR1 and CDR2: GTSNPN, SVGIG (reference sequence). The CDR3 reads CAQDTGTGLSGANVLTF. As DNA, the CDR3 is TGTGCCCAAGACACCGGGACAGGGCTTTCTGGGGCCAACGTCCTGACTTTC.

The rearrangement links TRBV11-3 to TRBJ2-1; D gene ambiguous. The germline V gene encodes CDR1 SGHNT and CDR2 YENEEA. This CDR3 has 12 residues. The V gene lost 4 bases and the J gene lost 6 bases, with 7 bases spanning the gap. The CDR3 region has the DNA TGTGCCAGCAGCTCGGACCGCAATGAGCAGTTCTTC. It is translated as CASSSDRNEQFF.

This clonotype occurred a few times. The chain joins TRBV10-2 to TRBJ2-5; perhaps D is TRBD1 or TRBD2 (5 bases each). The length of the CDR3 is 14 residues. The germline V gene encodes CDR1 WSHSY and CDR2 SAAADI. V lost 4 bases, J lost 1 base, and 10 bases lay in between. CDR3 sequence: CASSGGTLQETQYF. The CDR3 DNA is TGCGCCAGCAGTGGGGGGACGCTCCAAGAGACCCAGTACTTC.

There are a few counts of this clonotype. In DNA, the CDR3 is TGTGCCAGCAGCGTAGATCACAGGGCCTATGGCTACACCTTC. Residues: CASSVDHRAYGYTF. This sequence joins TRBV9 and TRBJ1-2, with D maybe TRBD1 (6 bases). Per the germline V gene, CDR1 is SGDLS and CDR2 is YYNGEE. There are 14 residues in the CDR3. V was pared by 0 bases and J by 4 bases, with 10 bases between. Using reference TRBV9 and TRBJ1-2 for the parts outside the CDR3, the full variable domain is DSGVTQTPKHLITATGQRVTLRCSPRSGDLSVYWYQQSLDQGLQFLIQYYNGEERAKGNILERFSAQQFPDLHSELNLSSLELGDSALYFCASSVDHRAYGYTFGSGTRLTVV.

V is TRBV12-5 and J is TRBJ2-7; maybe TRBD1 (6 bases). The CDR3 runs to 13 residues. Trimming took off 6 bases at V and 0 bases at J, with 9 bases between the two ends. Germline V gene lookup returns CDR1 LGHNT and CDR2 FRNRAP. Here the CDR3 reads CASGRDTSYEQYV. CDR3 nucleotide sequence: TGTGCTAGTGGCCGGGACACCTCCTACGAGCAGTACGTC.

This clonotype showed up just a few times. This chain uses TRBV21-1 with TRBJ2-7; TRBD2 was called by the table and not checked on the DNA. TRBV21-1 is given as a pseudogene. This CDR3 has 18 amino acids. The CDR3 reads CASSKAIRAGYSSYEQYV. The CDR3 DNA sequence: TGTGCCAGCAGCAAAGCTATCCGAGCGGGATATAGCTCCTACGAGCAGTACGTC.

The chain links TRBV6-6 to TRBJ2-5; TRBD1 agrees at 9 bases. The germline V gene has CDR1 MNHNY and CDR2 SVGAGI (reference sequence). This CDR3 has 16 residues. Trimming cost V 2 bases and J 2 bases; bases outside gene matches: 6. This CDR3 is CASSYNPGQGQETQYF. The CDR3 DNA is TGTGCCAGCAGTTACAATCCGGGACAGGGACAAGAGACCCAGTACTTC.